This T cell receptor (beta chain) is drawn from a study of vaccination effects on CD4 cells after COVID-19. The germline gives CDR1 GTSNPN, CDR2 SVGIG (reference sequence). Trimming pared 3 bases from V and 6 bases from J, leaving 18 bases between. The CDR3 spans 16 residues. With about 9 days of culture completed, CD4+ T cells were isolated. Two-dose vaccination with either BNT162b2 or mRNA-1273 was given to the participants. The table came from immunoSEQ multiplex PCR; TCRdb's copy has only in-frame clones and leaves some out. The sample records approximately 74,000 clones, 65% to 80% being singletons. About this clone itself: Antigen specificity is unknown.

The clonotype was recovered from a human donor who received a COVID-19 vaccine. The chain is built from TRBV30 and TRBJ1-6, with D maybe TRBD1 (5 bases). Material: CD4+ T cells from PBMCs cultured without peptide, obtained after COVID-19 vaccination. The chain's CDR3 is CAWRGAATAGNSPLHF. The DNA for the CDR3 is TGTGCCTGGAGGGGAGCTGCGACAGCGGGTAATTCACCCCTCCACTTT.